The entry that follows covers one T cell receptor (beta chain) sequence. Its antigen remains unknown. This entry comes from a study of long-term antiretroviral therapy in people with HIV. Investigators performed immunoSEQ version v3.0 at survey level. The assay was immunoSEQ multiplex PCR, and TCRdb's table has in-frame clones only and misses some. The sample lists some 14,000 clones; 70% to 85% were seen once. Participants with HIV, all of them, were treated in the United States. The V gene's germline CDR1 is MNHEY and CDR2 SVGAGI. The CDR3 length is 15 residues. V gave up 0 bases and J gave up 4 bases; unmatched junction bases: 3. Broader study findings: All time points showed a repertoire dominated by clones expanded before ART. Information pertaining to ART adherence, viral resistance or therapeutic modifications was not obtained. Blood, drawn from about 2004 to 2018, may reflect older ART regimens.

The V call is TRBV6-5, the J call TRBJ2-5, with 9 bases lining up with TRBD2. This specimen was unsorted PBMCs, taken 1.3 years before starting antiretroviral therapy. The sequence came from a middle-aged man with HIV. The chain's CDR3 is CASSYSQRGVETQYF. CDR3 sequence (DNA): TGTGCCAGCAGTTACTCCCAGCGGGGGGTAGAGACCCAGTACTTC.